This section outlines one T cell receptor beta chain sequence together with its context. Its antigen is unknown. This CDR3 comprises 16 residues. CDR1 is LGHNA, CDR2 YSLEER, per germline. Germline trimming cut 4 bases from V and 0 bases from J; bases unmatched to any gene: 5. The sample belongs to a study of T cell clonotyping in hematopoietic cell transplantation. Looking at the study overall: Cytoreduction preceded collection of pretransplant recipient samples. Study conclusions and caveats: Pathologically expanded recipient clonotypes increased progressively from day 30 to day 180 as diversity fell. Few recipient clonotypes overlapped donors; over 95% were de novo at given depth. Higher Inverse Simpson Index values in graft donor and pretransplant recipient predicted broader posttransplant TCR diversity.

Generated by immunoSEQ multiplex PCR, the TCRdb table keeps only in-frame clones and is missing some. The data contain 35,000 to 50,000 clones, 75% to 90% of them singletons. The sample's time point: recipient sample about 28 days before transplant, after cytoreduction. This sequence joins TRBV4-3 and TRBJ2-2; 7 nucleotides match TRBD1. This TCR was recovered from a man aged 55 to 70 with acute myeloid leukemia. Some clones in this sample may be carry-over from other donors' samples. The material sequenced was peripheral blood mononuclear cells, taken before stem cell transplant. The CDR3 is CASSPTGTANTGELFF. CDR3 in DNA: TGCGCCAGCAGCCCGACCGGGACAGCGAACACCGGGGAGCTGTTTTTT.